A single sample is the source of the 23 T cell receptor beta chains below, sequenced in a study of identical twins. TCRdb re-analysed the 5' RACE reads in MiXCR, keeping a single row per CDR3 protein. Counted here are a few hundred thousand distinct CDR3 sequences, 10% to 13% occurring once; the ten biggest clones make up more than 8%. The specimen sequenced was memory T cells sorted from blood. The receptors derive from a man aged 50-59 years in good health.

A few counts support this clonotype. The rearrangement links TRBV5-1 to TRBJ2-5, with a weak D call TRBD1 (5 bases). The ends were cut back, 0 bases at V and 6 bases at J, with 12 bases in the middle. The germline V gene has CDR1 SGHRS and CDR2 YFSETQ. The CDR3 is 14 residues long. This chain's CDR3 is CASSLEAGLKTQYF. The CDR3 DNA is TGCGCCAGCAGCTTGGAGGCAGGGTTAAAGACCCAGTACTTC.

The chain couples TRBV5-1 to TRBJ2-5; 13 bases agree with TRBD2. CDR3 size: 16 residues. V trimming: 4 bases; J trimming: 3 bases; junction bases outside the gene matches: 6. The germline CDR1 and CDR2 sequences are SGHRS and YFSETQ. CDR3 DNA: TGCGCCAGCAGCCTCGGACTAGCGGGAGAAAAAGAGACCCAGTACTTC. This gives the protein CASSLGLAGEKETQYF.

V is TRBV5-1 and J is TRBJ2-4; perhaps TRBD2 as D (6 bases). V was cut by 0 bases and J by 6 bases, with 13 bases left in between. There are 15 residues in the CDR3. Germline-derived CDR1 and CDR2 are SGHRS and YFSETQ. This CDR3 reads CASSLAPQGGNIQYF. The CDR3 DNA reads TGCGCCAGCAGCTTGGCCCCGCAGGGAGGAAACATTCAGTACTTC.

This clonotype showed up many times. The V gene is TRBV7-2, the J gene TRBJ2-4; D tentatively fits TRBD1 or TRBD2 (5 bases each). Deletions cut 0 bases from V and 8 bases from J, with 14 bases between. CDR1 and CDR2 from the germline V gene are SGHTA and FQGNSA. The length of the CDR3 is 15 residues. This chain's CDR3 is CASSLAAGSGDIQYF. The CDR3 DNA reads as TGTGCCAGCAGCTTAGCGGCAGGGAGCGGTGACATTCAGTACTTC. The variable domain in full, with the rest retrieved from reference TRBV7-2 and TRBJ2-4, is GAGVSQSPSNKVTEKGKDVELRCDPISGHTALYWYRQSLGQGLEFLIYFQGNSAPDKSGLPSDRFSAERTGGSVSTLTIQRTQQEDSAVYLCASSLAAGSGDIQYFGAGTRLSVL.

This clonotype was found many times. CDR3 region: CASSWGGLAGLAQYF. CDR3 sequence (DNA): TGTGCCAGCAGCTGGGGAGGACTAGCGGGACTTGCGCAGTATTTT. V usage is TRBV7-9 and J usage is TRBJ2-3; 12 bases match TRBD2. This CDR3 is 15 amino acids long. The trim removed 4 bases at V and 10 bases at J, leaving 9 bases unmatched. The germline V gene encodes CDR1 SEHNR and CDR2 FQNEAQ (reference sequence).

This clonotype was seen at least ten times. This chain joins TRBV4-1 and TRBJ1-5, with D perhaps matching TRBD1 (6 bases). Looked up from germline, CDR1 is MGHRA and CDR2 is YSYEKL. This CDR3 is 16 amino acids long. V lost 2 bases, J lost 6 bases, and 17 bases lay in between. The CDR3: CASSQSWGLGTQPQHF. The CDR3 DNA reads TGCGCCAGCAGCCAATCATGGGGGCTAGGGACTCAGCCCCAGCATTTT.

The chain joins TRBV6-1 to TRBJ2-5, with a tentative D call TRBD2 (6 bases). The CDR3 extends over 13 amino acids. Germline V gene sequence: CDR1 MNHNS, CDR2 SASEGT. The germline V and J ends were trimmed by 7 bases and 4 bases, with 13 bases remaining between them. The DNA of the CDR3 is TGTGCCAGCAATCCACTAGCCGGAGAGACCCAGTACTTC. This codes for CASNPLAGETQYF.

The table lists this clonotype with many counts. J is TRBJ1-1 and V is TRBV11-1; D uncertain. Germline values: CDR1 SGHAT, CDR2 FQDESV (reference sequence). The CDR3 contains 14 residues. V lost 3 bases and J lost 1, with 9 bases in between. The CDR3 loop reads CASSFGPGNTEAFF. CDR3 nucleotide sequence: TGTGCCAGCAGCTTCGGCCCGGGGAACACTGAAGCTTTCTTT.

This clonotype was recorded at least ten times. The V gene is TRBV7-2, the J gene TRBJ2-5; no clear D. V was trimmed by 1 base and J by 1 base, leaving 13 bases between them. CDR3 length equals 16 residues. Germline CDR1 SGHTA, CDR2 FQGNSA. The CDR3 is CASSLVAGAFQETQYF. CDR3 coding DNA: TGTGCCAGCAGCTTAGTCGCAGGCGCCTTCCAAGAGACCCAGTACTTC.

This clonotype was seen repeatedly, ten times or more. This chain connects TRBV5-5 to TRBJ2-4; 10 bases fit TRBD1. Germline V gene data show CDR1 as SGHKS and CDR2 as YYEKEE (reference sequence). CDR3 length: 13 residues. V gave up 2 bases and J gave up 9 bases; unmatched junction bases: 2. The CDR3 sequence: CASSFRTGGIQYF. CDR3 DNA sequence: TGTGCCAGCAGCTTCAGGACAGGGGGCATTCAGTACTTC. The complete variable domain, with remaining parts taken from reference TRBV5-5 and TRBJ2-4, reads DAGVTQSPTHLIKTRGQQVTLRCSPISGHKSVSWYQQVLGQGPQFIFQYYEKEERGRGNFPDRFSARQFPNYSSELNVNALLLGDSALYLCASSFRTGGIQYFGAGTRLSVL.

The J gene is TRBJ2-1, the V gene TRBV7-2; D might be TRBD1 (5 bases). The CDR3 is 14 residues long. Per the germline V gene, CDR1 is SGHTA and CDR2 is FQGNSA. V shed 6 bases and J shed 2 bases, with 11 bases lying between them. CDR3 nucleotides: TGTGCCAGCAGTTCAGACAGAACCTACAATGAGCAGTTCTTC. It codes for CASSSDRTYNEQFF.

This clonotype appeared many times. The chain couples TRBV6-5 to TRBJ2-1; D is unclear. This CDR3 is 11 amino acids long. Germline CDR1 MNHEY, CDR2 SVGAGI. V gave up 2 bases and J gave up 8 bases, with 4 bases separating them. CDR3 nucleotides: TGTGCCAGCAGTTACAGCGATGAGCAGTTCTTC. It is translated as CASSYSDEQFF.

This chain joins TRBV20-1 and TRBJ2-7; TRBD2 matches 10 bases. The V and J ends lost 0 bases and 1 base, in that order; junction bases with no gene match: 3. The CDR3 is 15 residues long. Germline V gene data show CDR1 as DFQATT and CDR2 as SNEGSKA (reference sequence). CDR3 nucleotides: TGCAGTGCTAGAGACCGGACTAGCGGATCCTACGAGCAGTACTTC. It yields the protein CSARDRTSGSYEQYF.

This chain uses TRBV11-2 with TRBJ1-3; no clear D. The V end lost 10 bases, the J end lost 0 bases, and 16 bases lay between the germline ends. This CDR3 has 15 residues. The germline V gene has CDR1 SGHAT and CDR2 FQNNGV. CDR3 DNA: TGTGCCATCACACTCTCAGGAATCTCTGGAAACACCATATATTTT. This sequence encodes CAITLSGISGNTIYF. The full variable domain, its missing parts supplied by reference TRBV11-2 and TRBJ1-3, is EAGVAQSPRYKIIEKRQSVAFWCNPISGHATLYWYQQILGQGPKLLIQFQNNGVVDDSQLPKDRFSAERLKGVDSTLKIQPAKLEDSAVYLCAITLSGISGNTIYFGEGSWLTVV.

This chain joins TRBV24-1 and TRBJ1-1, with 7 bases identical to TRBD1. CDR3 size: 16 residues. V lost 2 bases, J lost 2 bases, and 7 bases stayed unmatched. The germline gives CDR1 KGHDR, CDR2 SFDVKD. The CDR3 reads CATSDSRTGYNTEAFF. In nucleotides, the CDR3 is TGTGCCACCAGTGATTCTCGGACAGGTTACAACACTGAAGCTTTCTTT.

This clonotype was counted between two and nine times. J is TRBJ2-3 and V is TRBV5-1, with 8 bases fitting TRBD2. The length of the CDR3 is 16 residues. Looked up from germline, CDR1 is SGHRS and CDR2 is YFSETQ. V gave up 2 bases and J gave up 5 bases; unmatched junction bases: 10. The CDR3: CASSLYTGGPGDTQYF. The CDR3 DNA is TGCGCCAGCAGCTTATATACGGGAGGGCCGGGAGATACGCAGTATTTT.

Ten or more counts support this clonotype. The V call is TRBV6-1, the J call TRBJ1-1; D is unresolved. Trimming pared 4 bases from V and 6 bases from J, leaving 9 bases between. This CDR3 comprises 12 residues. Germline values: CDR1 MNHNS, CDR2 SASEGT. DNA of the CDR3: TGTGCCAGCAGTGCGGCGGGCGCTGAAGCTTTCTTT. It yields the protein CASSAAGAEAFF.

The V and J genes are TRBV20-1 and TRBJ1-2; D possibly corresponds to TRBD1 (5 bases). Trimming took 0 bases from V and 4 from J, leaving 12 bases between them. This CDR3 is 14 amino acids long. Germline loops: CDR1 DFQATT, CDR2 SNEGSKA (reference sequence). DNA of the CDR3: TGCAGTGCTAGAGATGGGGCGGACCTCTATGGCTACACCTTC. Encoded protein: CSARDGADLYGYTF.

This clonotype was detected ten times or more. The chain recombines TRBV5-1 with TRBJ1-1, with 8 bases aligning to TRBD1. The junction had 4 bases not matched to a gene; V was cut back by 6 bases and J by 0 bases. CDR3 length equals 14 residues. Germline CDR1 is SGHRS and CDR2 is YFSETQ. The DNA of the CDR3 is TGCGCCAGCAAACGGACAGGGATGAACACTGAAGCTTTCTTT. The encoded protein is CASKRTGMNTEAFF. The whole variable domain, remainder taken from reference TRBV5-1 and TRBJ1-1, is KAGVTQTPRYLIKTRGQQVTLSCSPISGHRSVSWYQQTPGQGLQFLFEYFSETQRNKGNFPGRFSGRQFSNSRSEMNVSTLELGDSALYLCASKRTGMNTEAFFGQGTRLTVV.

Only a few counts were recorded for this clonotype. This chain links TRBV29-1 with TRBJ2-7; possible D gene TRBD2, 6 bases. The V gene lost 0 bases and the J gene lost 6 bases, with 12 bases spanning the gap. This CDR3 has 13 amino acids. Germline assignment: CDR1 SQVTM and CDR2 ANQGSEA. The chain's CDR3 is CSVEDLAGGEQYF. CDR3 DNA sequence: TGCAGCGTTGAAGATCTGGCCGGGGGCGAGCAGTACTTC.

With respect to this clonotype: Germline and junction disagree at one end, which may indicate a read error. The V call is TRBV7-2, the J call TRBJ2-1; no firm D call. Germline-derived CDR1 and CDR2 are SGHTA and FQGNSA. The CDR3 covers 12 residues. The CDR3 bases are TGTGCCAGCAGCTTTCGCTACACTGAGCAGTTCTTC. Its protein is CASSFRYTEQFF.

This clonotype appeared many times. The chain employs TRBV12-3 or TRBV12-4 and TRBJ2-7, with 11 bases fitting TRBD1. The CDR3 loop spans 14 amino acids. Losses at the gene ends were 7 bases for V and 4 bases for J; bases not matched to a gene: 6. CDR3 loop: CASTRTGGLYEQYF. In nucleotides, the CDR3 is TGTGCCAGCACCAGGACAGGGGGCCTGTACGAGCAGTACTTC.

This clonotype was seen just once. V usage is TRBV19 and J usage is TRBJ2-3, with a tentative D call TRBD1 (6 bases). The CDR3 covers 14 residues. Trimming pared 5 bases from V and 3 bases from J, leaving 12 bases between. Per germline, CDR1 LNHDA and CDR2 SQIVND (reference sequence). Written as DNA, the CDR3 is TGTGCCAGTAGTGCACAGGGTATTACAGATACGCAGTATTTT. Encoded protein: CASSAQGITDTQYF.